A single count supports the clone carrying this T cell receptor beta chain. The assay was immunoSEQ multiplex PCR, and TCRdb's table has in-frame clones only and misses some. Of under 300,000 clones detected, just over 85% appear once; the ten largest clones hold less than 3%. The sample comes from a study of blood T cell repertoires in COVID-19. The germline V and J ends were trimmed by 2 bases and 0 bases, with 5 bases remaining between them. The germline V gene has CDR1 SNHLY and CDR2 FYNNEI. CDR3 size: 13 residues. This TCR was sampled from a woman in her thirties with active or convalescent COVID-19. This chain joins TRBV2 and TRBJ2-7; D gene uncertain. The sequenced material came from peripheral blood. The CDR3 nucleotides are TGTGCCAGCAGTGAATTCTTCTCCTACGAGCAGTACTTC. Its translation: CASSEFFSYEQYF.